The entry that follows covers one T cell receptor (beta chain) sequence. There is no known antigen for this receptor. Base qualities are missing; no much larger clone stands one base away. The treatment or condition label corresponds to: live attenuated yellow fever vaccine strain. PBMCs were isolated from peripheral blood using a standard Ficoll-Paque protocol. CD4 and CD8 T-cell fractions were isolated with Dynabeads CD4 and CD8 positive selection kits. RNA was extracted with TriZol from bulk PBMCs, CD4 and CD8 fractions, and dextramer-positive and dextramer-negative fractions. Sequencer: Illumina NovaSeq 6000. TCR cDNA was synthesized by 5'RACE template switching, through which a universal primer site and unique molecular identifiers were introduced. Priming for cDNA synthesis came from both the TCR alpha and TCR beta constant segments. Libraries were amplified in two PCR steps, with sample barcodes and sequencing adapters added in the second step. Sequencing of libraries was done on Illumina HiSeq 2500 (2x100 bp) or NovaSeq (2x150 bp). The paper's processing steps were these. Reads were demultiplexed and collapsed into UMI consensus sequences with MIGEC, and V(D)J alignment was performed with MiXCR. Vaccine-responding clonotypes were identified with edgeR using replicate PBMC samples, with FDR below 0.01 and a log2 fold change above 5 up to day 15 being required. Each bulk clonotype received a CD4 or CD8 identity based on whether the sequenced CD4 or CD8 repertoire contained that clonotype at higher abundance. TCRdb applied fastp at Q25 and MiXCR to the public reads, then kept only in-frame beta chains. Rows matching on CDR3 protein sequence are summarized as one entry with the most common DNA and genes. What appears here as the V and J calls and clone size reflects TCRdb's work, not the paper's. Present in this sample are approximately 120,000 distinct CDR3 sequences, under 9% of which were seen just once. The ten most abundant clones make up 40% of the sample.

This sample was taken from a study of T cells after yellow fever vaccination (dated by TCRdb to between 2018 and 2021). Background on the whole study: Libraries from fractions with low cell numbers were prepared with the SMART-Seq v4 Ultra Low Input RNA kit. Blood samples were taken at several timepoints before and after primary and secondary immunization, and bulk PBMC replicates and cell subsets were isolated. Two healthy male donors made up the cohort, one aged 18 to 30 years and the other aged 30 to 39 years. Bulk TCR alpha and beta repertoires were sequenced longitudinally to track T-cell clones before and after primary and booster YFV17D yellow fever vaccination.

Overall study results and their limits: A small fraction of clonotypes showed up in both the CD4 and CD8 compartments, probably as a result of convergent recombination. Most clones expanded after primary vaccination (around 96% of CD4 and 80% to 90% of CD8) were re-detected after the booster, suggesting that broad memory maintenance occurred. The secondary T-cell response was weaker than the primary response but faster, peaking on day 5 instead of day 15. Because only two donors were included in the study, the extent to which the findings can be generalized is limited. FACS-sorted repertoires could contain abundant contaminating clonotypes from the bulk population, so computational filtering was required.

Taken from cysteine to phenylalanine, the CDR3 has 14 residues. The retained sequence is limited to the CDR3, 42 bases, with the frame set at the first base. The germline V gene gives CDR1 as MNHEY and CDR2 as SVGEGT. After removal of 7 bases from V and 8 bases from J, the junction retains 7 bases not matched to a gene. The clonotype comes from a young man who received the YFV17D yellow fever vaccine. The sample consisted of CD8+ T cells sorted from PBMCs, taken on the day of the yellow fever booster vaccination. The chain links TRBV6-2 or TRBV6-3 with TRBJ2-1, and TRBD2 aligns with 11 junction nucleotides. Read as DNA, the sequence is TGTGCCAGCAACCCTAGCGGGGGGATTTATGAGCAGTTCTTC. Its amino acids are CASNPSGGIYEQFF.